Listed here is a single T cell receptor (beta chain). This sample also contains other DNA sequences that code for the same CDR3. The data belong to a study of blood T cell repertoires in COVID-19. Study at large: COVID-19 samples collected from the United States, Italy and Spain covered acute and convalescent phases.

The method was immunoSEQ multiplex PCR; TCRdb's version includes in-frame clones alone and lacks a portion of them. The table has more than 200,000 clones, 88% seen once. This CDR3 has 12 residues. V lost 6 bases, J lost 1 base, and 6 bases lay in between. Germline CDR1 reads MNHEY; CDR2 reads SVGAGI. The specimen was peripheral blood. The rearrangement uses TRBV6-5 and TRBJ1-2; D is unclear. This sequence originates from a woman aged 25 to 39 with COVID-19, enrolled during active disease. CDR3 region: CASSSGNYGYTF. CDR3 DNA sequence: TGTGCCAGCAGCTCGGGTAACTATGGCTACACCTTC.